A single sample is the source of the 19 T cell receptor beta chains below, sequenced in a study of blood T cell repertoires in COVID-19. Using immunoSEQ multiplex PCR, the repertoire was profiled, and TCRdb retains in-frame clones only, with some absent. In the table there are around 150,000 clones, more than 80% of which are singletons. Source material: peripheral blood. The receptors were gathered from a woman aged 55-70 years with COVID-19, enrolled during active disease.

The rearrangement links TRBV7-8 to TRBJ1-1; D unclear. Germline V lookup: CDR1 SGHVS, CDR2 FQNEAQ. With 5 bases removed from V and 7 bases from J, the gap between germline ends came to 14 bases. The CDR3 runs to 13 residues. The CDR3 coding sequence is TGTGCCAGCAGCCCGACCGGGCGGGATGAAGCTTTCTTT. Its protein product is CASSPTGRDEAFF. Full variable domain (rest looked up from reference TRBV7-8 and TRBJ1-1): GAGVSQSPRYKVAKRGQDVALRCDPISGHVSLFWYQQALGQGPEFLTYFQNEAQLDKSGLPSDRFFAERPEGSVSTLKIQRTQQEDSAVYLCASSPTGRDEAFFGQGTRLTVV.

The chain uses TRBV2 and TRBJ1-2; TRBD1 matches 9 bases. Trimming at V came to 6 bases and at J to 8 bases, leaving 10 bases not matched to a gene. CDR3 size: 14 residues. Germline-derived CDR1 and CDR2 are SNHLY and FYNNEI. The CDR3: CASRESGTGRGYTF. CDR3 sequence (DNA): TGTGCCAGCAGGGAATCCGGGACAGGGAGAGGCTACACCTTC.

This clone has only one observation. V gene TRBV6-6 combines with J gene TRBJ2-3, with D perhaps matching TRBD2 (7 bases). The CDR3 runs 14 residues. V shed 5 bases and J shed 6 bases, with 15 bases lying between them. CDR1 is MNHNY, CDR2 SVGAGI, per germline (reference sequence). CDR3 DNA: TGTGCCAGCAGTAAACGGGGGGCCGGGGATACGCAGTATTTT. Translated, it gives CASSKRGAGDTQYF.

The chain carries TRBV5-4 and TRBJ2-1, with 8 bases that match TRBD1. The V gene's germline CDR1 is SGHNT and CDR2 YYREEE (reference sequence). CDR3 length equals 16 residues. V was clipped by 0 bases and J by 4 bases; unmatched bases: 6. CDR3 sequence reads: CASSLGGQGPYNEQFF. CDR3 bases: TGTGCCAGCAGCTTGGGAGGACAGGGCCCTTACAATGAGCAGTTCTTC.

V usage is TRBV11-1 and J usage is TRBJ2-5; perhaps TRBD2 as D (5 bases). CDR3 size: 15 residues. Germline V lookup: CDR1 SGHAT, CDR2 FQDESV (reference sequence). V gave up 5 bases and J gave up 2 bases, with 15 bases separating them. CDR3 amino acids: CASSLELGPQETQYF. For the CDR3, the DNA is TGTGCCAGCAGCCTCGAACTAGGACCGCAAGAGACCCAGTACTTC.

The table lists this clone with a count of one. The chain is built from TRBV12-5 and TRBJ2-3; D is uncertain. The CDR3 totals 13 residues. Trimming removed 5 bases from V and 1 base from J, with 7 bases in between. Germline CDR1 and CDR2: LGHNT and FRNRAP. The CDR3 loop reads CASGGTGTDTQYF. CDR3 in DNA: TGTGCTAGTGGTGGTACAGGCACAGATACGCAGTATTTT.

This chain joins TRBV6-1 and TRBJ1-2; unclear D gene. CDR3 length: 12 residues. Trimming took off 3 bases at V and 8 bases at J, with 10 bases between the two ends. CDR1 is MNHNS, CDR2 SASEGT, per germline. The CDR3 here is CASSDRNRGYTF. The CDR3 coding sequence is TGTGCCAGCAGTGACAGGAACCGGGGCTACACCTTC.

The rearrangement joins TRBV20-1 to TRBJ1-1, with D possibly being TRBD1 (5 bases). Germline V gene lookup returns CDR1 DFQATT and CDR2 SNEGSKA (reference sequence). The V gene lost 6 bases and the J gene lost 11 bases, with 16 bases spanning the gap. The CDR3 contains 11 residues. The CDR3, as DNA: TGCAGTGCCTACCGGCGGAGGGGCGCTTTCTTT. Translation gives CSAYRRRGAFF.

The chain has TRBV6-5 and TRBJ1-1, with D perhaps TRBD1 (5 bases). The CDR3 is made up of 12 amino acids. Germline assignment: CDR1 MNHEY and CDR2 SVGAGI. Between the trimmed V and J ends, which lost 7 bases and 11 bases, there was a span of 17 bases. CDR3 amino acids: CASKDSVGYAFF. In DNA form, the CDR3 reads TGTGCCAGCAAAGACAGCGTTGGTTACGCTTTCTTT.

This chain uses TRBV2 with TRBJ2-1, with a possible D match to TRBD1 (5 bases). Deletions cut 4 bases from V and 4 bases from J, with 14 bases between. The CDR3 consists of 15 residues. The germline V gene has CDR1 SNHLY and CDR2 FYNNEI. The CDR3 here is CASSAPPTEYNEQFF. The CDR3 DNA reads TGTGCCAGCAGTGCCCCGCCGACAGAGTACAATGAGCAGTTCTTC.

The chain is built from TRBV2 and TRBJ1-4, with 8 bases aligning to TRBD1. The CDR3 contains 15 residues. V was pared by 2 bases and J by 5 bases, with 4 bases of the junction left unmatched. Germline-derived CDR1 and CDR2 are SNHLY and FYNNEI. The CDR3 reads CASSEFGTGNEKLFF. CDR3 in DNA: TGTGCCAGCAGTGAATTTGGGACAGGCAATGAAAAACTGTTTTTT.

In its sample, this clone was seen once. The V gene is TRBV4-1, the J gene TRBJ1-3; no reliable D call. Germline loops: CDR1 MGHRA, CDR2 YSYEKL. V shed 0 bases and J shed 4 bases, with 10 bases lying between them. This CDR3 contains 15 residues. The CDR3 bases are TGCGCCAGCAGCCAAGATCGCGGGGTCGGAAACACCATATATTTT. Amino acids: CASSQDRGVGNTIYF.

This chain uses TRBV9 with TRBJ1-2, with TRBD1 identical over 8 bases. Unmatched junction bases numbered 5, after V lost 4 bases and J lost 6 bases. The germline CDR1 and CDR2 sequences are SGDLS and YYNGEE. The CDR3 length is 13 residues. CDR3 DNA sequence: TGTGCCAGCAGCCCGGTGGGACAGGATGGCTACACCTTC. It yields the protein CASSPVGQDGYTF.

The J gene is TRBJ2-7, the V gene TRBV19, with 11 bases identical to TRBD1. The CDR3 extends over 13 amino acids. V lost 5 bases and J lost 7; bases outside the gene matches: 4. CDR1 is LNHDA, CDR2 SQIVND, per germline (reference sequence). CDR3 DNA: TGTGCCAGTAGTTCCGGGACAGGGGGAGAGCAGTACTTC. Its translation is CASSSGTGGEQYF.

The chain is built from TRBV25-1 and TRBJ1-2; 7 nucleotides agree with TRBD1. V shed 3 bases, J shed 0 bases, and the junction held 4 bases outside the gene matches. The germline V gene has CDR1 MGHDK and CDR2 SYGVNS. The CDR3 is made up of 15 amino acids. The CDR3: CASSEWDRPNYGYTF. CDR3 nucleotide sequence: TGTGCCAGCAGTGAGTGGGACAGACCTAACTATGGCTACACCTTC.

This clone was observed a handful of times. The J gene is TRBJ1-1, the V gene TRBV30; D perhaps matches TRBD1 (6 bases). CDR1 and CDR2 from the germline V gene are GTSNPN and SVGIG (reference sequence). V lost 2 bases to trimming and J lost 5 bases, with 12 bases between them. The CDR3 has 13 residues. The CDR3 nucleotides read TGTGCCTGGAGTATCTTTCAGGGGACTGAAGCTTTCTTT. Its translation is CAWSIFQGTEAFF.

The chain has TRBV5-8 and TRBJ1-1, with D perhaps TRBD1 (6 bases). Per germline, CDR1 SGHTS and CDR2 YDEGEE. V was shortened by 3 bases and J by 5 bases, with 17 bases between the two germline ends. The CDR3 is 15 residues long. CDR3: CASSYGDRSGTEAFF. Here the CDR3 DNA reads TGTGCCAGCAGCTATGGAGACAGGAGTGGTACTGAAGCTTTCTTT.

The chain recombines TRBV4-3 with TRBJ1-5; D possibly corresponds to TRBD1 (6 bases). The CDR3 spans 14 residues. V shed 3 bases and J shed 6 bases, with 12 bases lying between them. Per the germline V gene, CDR1 is LGHNA and CDR2 is YSLEER. The CDR3 loop reads CASSQYTGSQPQHF. The DNA of the CDR3 is TGCGCCAGCAGCCAGTATACAGGGAGTCAGCCCCAGCATTTT.

J is TRBJ1-1 and V is TRBV6-5; D may be TRBD1 (5 bases). CDR1 is MNHEY and CDR2 is SVGAGI in the germline V gene. Trimming took 0 bases from V and 5 from J, leaving 13 bases between them. The CDR3 sequence is 15 residues long. CDR3 DNA: TGTGCCAGCAGTTACTCGCGCGCCGGGGGGACTGAAGCTTTCTTT. Encoded protein: CASSYSRAGGTEAFF.